The 27 T cell receptor beta chains below were found in one sample sequenced in a study of beta chain features in type 1 diabetes. These receptors have no known antigen. Points from the study as a whole: Moderate but significant shortening of TCRB CDR3s was recorded in all four CD4+ subsets from Type 1 diabetes patients.

The isolated RNA, all of it, was reverse transcribed, so expressed TCRB transcripts were what got sequenced. Sequencing was performed with immunoSEQ multiplex PCR; in TCRdb, only in-frame clones are kept and a portion is missing. This table holds 500,000 to 800,000 clones, around 12% found once. Sequenced material: naive CD4+ T cells from blood. The receptor set was obtained from a man younger than 45 with type 1 diabetes.

The J gene is TRBJ2-3, the V gene TRBV9; unclear D gene. V gave up 4 bases and J gave up 2 bases, with 14 bases separating them. Per the germline V gene, CDR1 is SGDLS and CDR2 is YYNGEE. This CDR3 region has 15 residues. DNA of the CDR3: TGTGCCAGCAGCCTTTCCCTCTCTTTCACAGATACGCAGTATTTT. Amino acid sequence: CASSLSLSFTDTQYF.

This clone was counted only a few times. The junction departs from germline at one end; a sequencing error may be responsible. The chain carries TRBV7-2 and TRBJ2-4; possible D gene TRBD1, 7 bases. In germline, CDR1 is SGHTA, CDR2 FQGNSA. The CDR3 length is 13 residues. The CDR3 DNA reads as TGTGCCAGCAGCATGTCCAGGGGGGATCCCTTCGAATTC. Translation: CASSMSRGDPFEF.

In this sample, this clone turned up a few times. One end of the junction is discordant with germline, which a read error may explain. The chain uses TRBV4-3 and TRBJ2-1, with TRBD2 matching over 13 bases. The germline V gene has CDR1 LGHNA and CDR2 YSLEER. The CDR3 is made up of 19 amino acids. The CDR3 coding sequence is TGCGCCAGCAGCCAACGATCTCCCACTAGCGGGGGGGCCTATAATGAGCAGTTCTTC. Protein: CASSQRSPTSGGAYNEQFF.

The chain joins TRBV19 to TRBJ1-2, with D uncertain. The germline V and J ends were trimmed by 5 bases and 2 bases, with 6 bases remaining between them. The CDR3 is 12 residues long. Germline values: CDR1 LNHDA, CDR2 SQIVND (reference sequence). CDR3 in DNA: TGTGCCAGTAGTTCATACAACTATGGCTACACCTTC. This gives the protein CASSSYNYGYTF.

The table lists this clone with a few counts. This chain links TRBV10-3 with TRBJ2-2; D is ambiguous. The CDR3 sequence is 14 residues long. The germline CDR1 and CDR2 sequences are ENHRY and SYGVKD. Trimming stripped 0 bases from V and 6 bases from J, with 8 bases between. The CDR3, as DNA: TGTGCCATCAGTGAGTCGAGACCCTCCGGGGAGCTGTTTTTT. Translating gives CAISESRPSGELFF.

The chain joins TRBV4-3 to TRBJ1-1; 9 bases are shared with TRBD1. This CDR3 region has 14 residues. J gave up 11 bases and V 1 base, and 8 bases lay outside the gene matches. The germline V gene encodes CDR1 LGHNA and CDR2 YSLEER. The CDR3 reads CASSQGTGAAGAFF. The CDR3 coding sequence is TGCGCCAGCAGCCAAGGGACAGGGGCCGCCGGGGCTTTCTTT.

This clone was seen a few times. The genes are TRBV9 and TRBJ2-7; TRBD1 is a possible D gene (7 bases). This CDR3 is 14 amino acids long. V was clipped by 7 bases and J by 1 base, with 15 bases between them. The germline V gene has CDR1 SGDLS and CDR2 YYNGEE. In nucleotides, the CDR3 is TGTGCCAGCGGAGGGGGCTCTCGGTCCTACGAGCAGTACTTC. Translation: CASGGGSRSYEQYF.

This clone was detected once. The gene calls are TRBV10-2 and TRBJ2-7; a possible D gene is TRBD1 (6 bases). The CDR3 extends over 15 amino acids. Per the germline V gene, CDR1 is WSHSY and CDR2 is SAAADI. V shed 4 bases and J shed 2 bases, with 15 bases lying between them. The CDR3 region is CASSGAGPGAYEQYF. CDR3 bases: TGCGCCAGCAGTGGTGCGGGTCCAGGGGCCTACGAGCAGTACTTC.

This clone was found once. The chain couples TRBV4-2 to TRBJ1-5; 8 positions agree with TRBD1. Germline values: CDR1 LGHNA, CDR2 YNFKEQ. There are 15 residues in the CDR3. V lost 4 bases and J lost 6; bases outside the gene matches: 8. CDR3 sequence: CASSPVQGATQPQHF. The CDR3, as DNA: TGTGCCAGCAGCCCCGTTCAGGGGGCGACTCAGCCCCAGCATTTT.

The gene calls are TRBV29-1 and TRBJ2-1, with TRBD1 identical over 8 bases. V shed 8 bases, J shed 9 bases, and the junction held 3 bases outside the gene matches. Germline lookup yields CDR1 SQVTM and CDR2 ANQGSEA. The CDR3 contains 10 residues. CDR3 protein: CSTRGPEQFF. For the CDR3, the DNA is TGCAGCACCAGGGGGCCTGAGCAGTTCTTC.

This clone was picked up a small number of times. The J gene is TRBJ2-6, the V gene TRBV29-1; no reliable D call. Per the germline V gene, CDR1 is SQVTM and CDR2 is ANQGSEA. This CDR3 is built from 14 residues. V was pared by 5 bases and J by 1 base, with 9 bases between. Here the CDR3 reads CSVSDGSGANVLTF. CDR3 sequence (DNA): TGCAGCGTTTCCGACGGTTCTGGGGCCAACGTCCTGACTTTC.

The chain combines TRBV7-2 with TRBJ2-2, with D uncertain. Trimming shortened V by 6 bases and J by 6 bases, and 11 bases separated the two germline ends. The germline V gene encodes CDR1 SGHTA and CDR2 FQGNSA. The CDR3 runs 13 residues. CDR3 region: CASSSPVAGELFF. CDR3 nucleotide sequence: TGTGCCAGCAGTTCCCCGGTCGCCGGGGAGCTGTTTTTT.

This clone was detected only a few times. CDR3 region: CASSRTGRAQHF. DNA of the CDR3: TGTGCCAGCAGCCGTACAGGGAGAGCCCAGCATTTT. The chain carries TRBV5-6 and TRBJ1-5; a weak D match, TRBD1 (6 bases). V lost 4 bases and J 11 bases, leaving 13 bases between the germline ends. There are 12 residues in the CDR3. Germline lookup yields CDR1 SGHDT and CDR2 YYEEEE.

This clone was detected a few times. The chain couples TRBV6-5 to TRBJ2-7, with 9 positions matching TRBD2. This CDR3 is 11 amino acids long. After removal of 9 bases from V and 3 bases from J, the junction contained 0 bases not matched to a gene. Germline values: CDR1 MNHEY, CDR2 SVGAGI. The CDR3 sequence: CASSGGYEQYF. The CDR3 DNA reads TGTGCCAGTAGCGGGGGCTACGAGCAGTACTTC.

This clone was observed a few times. The chain links TRBV7-9 to TRBJ2-1; possibly TRBD1 or TRBD2 for D (5 bases each). V lost 1 base and J 8 bases, leaving 15 bases between the germline ends. There are 15 residues in the CDR3. Germline assignment: CDR1 SEHNR and CDR2 FQNEAQ (reference sequence). CDR3 sequence reads: CASSLVSRARDEQFF. The CDR3 bases are TGTGCCAGCAGCTTAGTCTCGCGGGCCAGGGATGAGCAGTTCTTC.

The V gene is TRBV29-1, the J gene TRBJ1-2; perhaps TRBD1 as D (6 bases). Trimming left V 4 bases short and J 8 bases short, with 17 bases between. The CDR3 is made up of 13 amino acids. Germline-derived CDR1 and CDR2 are SQVTM and ANQGSEA. The CDR3 reads CSVAHWGPEGYTF. The CDR3 DNA follows: TGCAGCGTTGCCCATTGGGGGCCGGAAGGCTACACCTTC.

This clone came up a few times. The chain recombines TRBV4-3 with TRBJ2-2, with a weak D call TRBD2 (6 bases). The CDR3 is 19 amino acids. The V end lost 1 base, the J end lost 0 bases, and 18 bases lay between the germline ends. Germline V gives CDR1 LGHNA, CDR2 YSLEER. CDR3 sequence (DNA): TGCGCCAGCAGCCAAGGGAGGGGCTCGACAGCCGCGAACACCGGGGAGCTGTTTTTT. Translating gives CASSQGRGSTAANTGELFF.

This clone was seen more than once but under ten times. V usage is TRBV30 and J usage is TRBJ2-1; weak D call: TRBD2 (7 bases). V was cut by 7 bases and J by 5 bases, with 15 bases left in between. This CDR3 spans 13 amino acids. The germline V gene encodes CDR1 GTSNPN and CDR2 SVGIG (reference sequence). The CDR3 bases are TGTGCCTCACCAAGGGGGGGGCACAATGAGCAGTTCTTC. Protein sequence: CASPRGGHNEQFF.

This clone has a handful of counts. V and J are TRBV5-4 and TRBJ2-1; TRBD2 aligns across 8 bases. This CDR3 comprises 16 residues. The V and J ends lost 4 bases and 0 bases, in that order; junction bases with no gene match: 6. Germline CDR1 is SGHNT and CDR2 is YYREEE (reference sequence). The CDR3: CASSHSSGPSYNEQFF. The CDR3 coding sequence is TGTGCCAGCAGCCATTCTAGCGGGCCCTCCTACAATGAGCAGTTCTTC. Full variable domain (outside the CDR3, taken from reference TRBV5-4 and TRBJ2-1): ETGVTQSPTHLIKTRGQQVTLRCSSQSGHNTVSWYQQALGQGPQFIFQYYREEENGRGNFPPRFSGLQFPNYSSELNVNALELDDSALYLCASSHSSGPSYNEQFFGPGTRLTVL.

The chain recombines TRBV7-2 with TRBJ2-1; D gene ambiguous. V shed 0 bases and J shed 8 bases, with 11 bases lying between them. Germline CDR1 and CDR2: SGHTA and FQGNSA. The CDR3 loop spans 14 amino acids. CDR3 bases: TGTGCCAGCAGCTTAGCGCGGAGAAACGATGAGCAGTTCTTC. It yields the protein CASSLARRNDEQFF.

This clone was recorded a few times. The junction departs from germline at one end; a sequencing error may be responsible. The chain has TRBV4-3 and TRBJ2-3; D might be TRBD1 or TRBD2, each matching 7 bases. The V gene's germline CDR1 is LGHNA and CDR2 YSLEER. The CDR3 sequence is 15 residues long. CDR3 residues: CASSEDREGLDTQYF. DNA of the CDR3: TGCGCCAGCAGCGAAGACAGGGAGGGGTTGGATACGCAGTATTTT.

V gene TRBV5-1 combines with J gene TRBJ1-1; 7 nucleotides align to TRBD1. CDR3 length: 15 residues. The germline CDR1 and CDR2 sequences are SGHRS and YFSETQ. V was clipped by 4 bases and J by 1 base; unmatched bases: 7. The CDR3 nucleotides read TGCGCCAGCAGCACGGACAGGACACAGAACACTGAAGCTTTCTTT. Residues: CASSTDRTQNTEAFF.

The J gene is TRBJ1-5, the V gene TRBV19; TRBD1 is a possible D gene (6 bases). The CDR3 contains 16 residues. V dropped 1 base and J dropped 7 bases, with 17 bases sitting between them. Germline CDR1 LNHDA, CDR2 SQIVND (reference sequence). The CDR3 here is CASSIVSGGGGQPQHF. In DNA form, the CDR3 reads TGTGCCAGTAGTATAGTTTCCGGAGGGGGTGGGCAGCCCCAGCATTTT.

This clone came up a few times. V gene TRBV7-2 combines with J gene TRBJ2-5, with D possibly TRBD1 on 6 matching bases. The CDR3 length is 16 residues. In germline, CDR1 is SGHTA, CDR2 FQGNSA. The V end lost 4 bases, the J end lost 5 bases, and 20 bases lay between the germline ends. CDR3 in DNA: TGTGCCAGCAGCTCCGAGAGGGCCAGGGGCGCGGAGACCCAGTACTTC. Its protein product is CASSSERARGAETQYF.

The J gene is TRBJ1-5, the V gene TRBV12-5; possible D gene TRBD1, 6 bases. The CDR3 loop spans 13 amino acids. Germline V gives CDR1 LGHNT, CDR2 FRNRAP. The V gene lost 6 bases and the J gene lost 7 bases, with 13 bases spanning the gap. CDR3 sequence (DNA): TGTGCTAGTGGGAAACAGGGTTCCCAGCCCCAGCATTTT. Its protein is CASGKQGSQPQHF.

The chain employs TRBV7-8 and TRBJ1-2; D is undetermined. CDR1 is SGHVS and CDR2 is FQNEAQ in the germline V gene. The CDR3 has 12 residues. V dropped 2 bases and J dropped 4 bases, with 5 bases sitting between them. CDR3 DNA: TGTGCCAGCAGCTTAACGGCCTATGGCTACACCTTC. Encoded protein: CASSLTAYGYTF. Complete variable domain (other parts from reference TRBV7-8 and TRBJ1-2): GAGVSQSPRYKVAKRGQDVALRCDPISGHVSLFWYQQALGQGPEFLTYFQNEAQLDKSGLPSDRFFAERPEGSVSTLKIQRTQQEDSAVYLCASSLTAYGYTFGSGTRLTVV.

This chain uses TRBV20-1 with TRBJ1-2; D ambiguous. The V end was cut by 6 bases, the J end by 11 bases, with 16 bases between. The CDR3 has 11 residues. In germline, CDR1 is DFQATT, CDR2 SNEGSKA (reference sequence). The CDR3 DNA sequence: TGCAGTGCCGGGAGGGCGAACCTTTACACCTTC. Translating gives CSAGRANLYTF.